This T cell receptor (beta chain) appears in the sequencing data of a study of T cells in narcolepsy. About the study: Donors had narcolepsy type 1 or type 2, or were healthy controls. General study points: Autoreactive HCRT-specific and TRIB2-specific clonotypes were marked in same-patient CSF-versus-blood CD4+ comparisons. Healthy controls reportedly lacked the autoreactive clonotypes serially found in patients' blood. In some patient and control memory CD4+ samples, autoreactive clones were absent.

Germline CDR1 is LGHNT and CDR2 is FRNRAP. Trimming removed 3 bases from V and 3 bases from J, with 14 bases in between. This CDR3 spans 15 amino acids. This table comes from immunoSEQ multiplex PCR, and its TCRdb copy is limited to in-frame clones, with some not included. This table has under 35,000 clones, approximately 87% appearing once. This clone appeared a single time. Antigen: not known. The TCR originated in a human donor in good health. The sequenced sample consisted of memory (CD45RA-) CD4+ T cells from blood. The chain carries TRBV12-5 and TRBJ1-2, with D unclear. CDR3 coding DNA: TGTGCTAGTGGTTTAAATACTCGACCCTACTATGGCTACACCTTC. Amino acids: CASGLNTRPYYGYTF.